Detailed here is one T cell receptor beta chain. What this receptor recognizes is not known. No base quality values were provided; no much bigger clone lies one nucleotide off. RNA was extracted using the RNeasy kit, and roughly 0.5 to 1 microgram was reverse transcribed with random hexamers. The immunoSEQ multiplex PCR assay, which covers 54 Vbeta and 13 Jbeta segments, was used to amplify TCR beta CDR3 regions. To correct PCR amplification bias, a synthetic template baseline was used for both primer optimization and computational correction. As for how the authors treated the data: Reads were annotated to V, D and J genes per IMGT and analyzed with immunoSEQ Analyzer, keeping only productive sequences. Clonality was calculated as one minus the Shannon entropy normalized by log2 of the number of productive unique sequences. For each patient and control, public and private clones were evaluated among the 100 most prevalent clones. Clones were defined as Susac-specific when absent from the healthy and MS cohorts, from about a thousand published viral clones and from other ImmuneACCESS disease sequences. The public reads were quality trimmed at Q25 with fastp and then assembled into clones with MiXCR by TCRdb, keeping productive beta chains. Rows matching on CDR3 protein sequence are summarized as one entry with the most common DNA and genes. These V and J calls are TCRdb output, not the study's own analysis. This sample is represented by fewer than 200,000 distinct CDR3 sequences; 90% to 95% of them were singletons. The top ten constitute over 0.095% of the sample.

The CDR3 sequence holds 16 residues, the cysteine and phenylalanine included. Just CDR3 DNA is preserved here, 48 bases in frame from base 1. According to the germline V gene, CDR1 reads SGDLS and CDR2 reads YYNGEE. Trimming removed 0 bases from V and 1 base from J, leaving 13 bases between the germline ends. These data belong to a study of CD8 T cells in Susac syndrome (dated by TCRdb to about 2019). About the study as a whole: Of the Susac syndrome patients who were sequenced, roughly 6 had clinically active disease and roughly 8 were in clinical remission. At the time of blood withdrawal, Susac syndrome patients were either therapy-naive, taking corticosteroids (with some also receiving IVIg), or on IVIg alone. Whether CD8+ T cell activation and differentiation in Susac syndrome was antigen driven was tested using repertoire sequencing. Broad study findings and their caveats: No clonal expansion was detected in the CD4+ T cell repertoire of Susac syndrome patients. The study acknowledged that relatively few individuals were included in the TCR sequencing and HLA analysis.

Peripheral blood CD8+ and CD4+ T cells from healthy donors, Susac syndrome patients and multiple sclerosis patients were profiled by high-throughput TCR beta sequencing. The Susac syndrome patients fulfilled recently defined diagnostic criteria for either definite or probable disease. Bulk CD8+ and CD4+ T cells were purified by magnetic negative isolation, whereas CD8+ TEMRA cells were enriched by FACS. Blood was collected in EDTA tubes and processed within 24 hours, with PBMCs isolated through density gradient centrifugation. PBMCs intended for TCR sequencing were cryopreserved in liquid nitrogen and were subsequently thawed in a 37 degrees C water bath. The sorted or isolated CD4+, CD8+ and CD8+ TEMRA cells reached a purity of at least 90%.

Recombination connected TRBV9 to TRBJ1-1; tentative D gene TRBD1, with 5 bases matching. The sample was CD4+ T cells from PBMCs. This clonotype originated in a human donor with Susac syndrome. The DNA reads as follows: TGTGCCAGCAGCGTAGCCCCACTTCAGGGGAACACTGAAGCTTTCTTT. Translated, this gives CASSVAPLQGNTEAFF.